The 14 T cell receptor beta chains given below trace back to one sample, sequenced in a study of cytotoxic CD8 clonotypes in ibrutinib-treated CLL (dated by TCRdb to about 2021). The library was generated by the immunoSEQ multiplex PCR assay. The source is immuneACCESS, and TCRdb retained only in-frame sequences with V and J called. Part of the clones is not carried over; for the studies checked, unresolved V genes explain less than half of this, and the remainder is unexplained. This sample holds fewer than 400,000 clones; over 60% were observed only once. The top ten hold approximately 6% of the sample. Sequenced here: PBMCs, sampled after 36 months of ibrutinib treatment. These receptors originate from a human donor with chronic lymphocytic leukemia.

The CDR3 protein is CASSADRSFYEQYF. As DNA, the CDR3 is TGTGCCAGCAGCGCCGACAGATCCTTCTACGAGCAGTACTTC. The chain employs TRBV7-9 and TRBJ2-7; tentatively, D is TRBD1 (5 bases). Germline CDR1 and CDR2: SEHNR and FQNEAQ (reference sequence). The ends were cut back, 5 bases at V and 3 bases at J, with 14 bases in the middle. The CDR3 extends over 14 amino acids.

The rearrangement joins TRBV15 to TRBJ2-4; no reliable D call. The V gene's germline CDR1 is LNHNV and CDR2 YYDKDF (reference sequence). V was clipped by 2 bases and J by 9 bases, with 20 bases between them. The CDR3 extends over 16 amino acids. This CDR3 is CATSRSHNMGGGIQYF. The CDR3 bases are TGTGCCACCAGCAGATCCCATAACATGGGCGGCGGCATTCAGTACTTC.

This clone has just a few counts. V usage is TRBV6-6 and J usage is TRBJ2-7, with 12 bases lining up with TRBD1. With 8 bases clipped from V and 7 bases from J, the junction kept 12 bases outside the gene matches. CDR1 is MNHNY and CDR2 is SVGAGI in the germline V gene (reference sequence). This CDR3 has 15 residues. CDR3 nucleotide sequence: TGTGCCAGCCAACCCTCTGGGACAGGGGGCAGGGAGCAGTACTTC. Its protein is CASQPSGTGGREQYF.

The chain carries TRBV18 and TRBJ1-5; D unclear. From germline, CDR1 is KGHSH and CDR2 LQKENI. With 1 base removed from V and 5 bases from J, the gap between germline ends came to 6 bases. This CDR3 has 13 amino acids. The CDR3 DNA sequence: TGTGCCAGCTCACCACACTGGGATCAGCCCCAGCATTTT. This translates into CASSPHWDQPQHF.

The chain employs TRBV15 and TRBJ1-6; a possible D gene is TRBD1 (6 bases). The CDR3 contains 20 residues. V lost 4 bases to trimming and J lost 2 bases, with 24 bases between them. Germline CDR1 is LNHNV and CDR2 is YYDKDF (reference sequence). In nucleotides, the CDR3 is TGTGCCACCAGCACCGGCGCAGGGGTATCGAGTGGGCCCTATAATTCACCCCTCCACTTT. Residues: CATSTGAGVSSGPYNSPLHF.

This clone was detected a few times. This chain uses TRBV25-1 with TRBJ2-7, with 7 bases that match TRBD2. Trimming cost V 10 bases and J 7 bases; bases outside gene matches: 4. The CDR3 has 10 amino acids. Germline CDR1 reads MGHDK; CDR2 reads SYGVNS. The CDR3 DNA is TGTGCCACCATGCGGGGGGAGCAGTACTTC. It is translated as CATMRGEQYF.

The V call is TRBV9, the J call TRBJ2-1, with D hard to call. The CDR3 is made up of 14 amino acids. From germline, CDR1 is SGDLS and CDR2 YYNGEE. V was shortened by 4 bases and J by 5 bases, with 13 bases between the two germline ends. CDR3 nucleotides: TGTGCCAGCAGCCTGGGTGTCAACGACAATGAGCAGTTCTTC. As protein: CASSLGVNDNEQFF.

This clone was seen only a few times. J is TRBJ2-5 and V is TRBV2; D may be TRBD1 (6 bases). CDR1 is SNHLY and CDR2 is FYNNEI in the germline V gene. V lost 8 bases and J 5 bases, leaving 9 bases between the germline ends. The length of the CDR3 is 11 residues. This CDR3 is CASQGWETQYF. CDR3 DNA: TGTGCCAGCCAGGGGTGGGAGACCCAGTACTTC.

This chain links TRBV25-1 with TRBJ2-2, with no clear D. The CDR3 is 15 residues long. Germline values: CDR1 MGHDK, CDR2 SYGVNS. V lost 2 bases and J lost 4, with 11 bases in between. The DNA for the CDR3 is TGTGCCAGCAGTGAACCCGAGAGGACCACCGGGGAGCTGTTTTTT. It codes for CASSEPERTTGELFF.

This clone was seen a single time. For the CDR3, the DNA is TGCAGCCCCCCACCGGGACAGGGTTTTTCCTGTGGCTACACCTTC. Translated: CSPPPGQGFSCGYTF. This chain links TRBV29-1 with TRBJ1-2; TRBD1 matches 9 bases. Germline-derived CDR1 and CDR2 are SQVTM and ANQGSEA. V gave up 8 bases and J gave up 7 bases; unmatched junction bases: 17. The CDR3 contains 15 residues. Full variable domain (rest looked up from reference TRBV29-1 and TRBJ1-2): SAVISQKPSRDICQRGTSLTIQCQVDSQVTMMFWYRQQPGQSLTLIATANQGSEATYESGFVIDKFPISRPNLTFSTLTVSNMSPEDSSIYLCSPPPGQGFSCGYTFGSGTRLTVV.

The V call is TRBV9, the J call TRBJ1-2, with D unresolved. Looked up from germline, CDR1 is SGDLS and CDR2 is YYNGEE. This CDR3 has 14 residues. Trimming cost V 0 bases and J 4 bases, with 10 bases left between them. CDR3 sequence (DNA): TGTGCCAGCAGCGTAGCTGCCAGTCTCTATGGCTACACCTTC. It translates to CASSVAASLYGYTF. The variable domain in full, with the rest retrieved from reference TRBV9 and TRBJ1-2, is DSGVTQTPKHLITATGQRVTLRCSPRSGDLSVYWYQQSLDQGLQFLIQYYNGEERAKGNILERFSAQQFPDLHSELNLSSLELGDSALYFCASSVAASLYGYTFGSGTRLTVV.

The chain joins TRBV5-4 to TRBJ2-1; possible D gene TRBD1, 5 bases. The CDR3 spans 15 residues. Germline-derived CDR1 and CDR2 are SGHNT and YYREEE (reference sequence). Deletions cut 1 base from V and 4 bases from J, with 12 bases between. The CDR3 protein is CASSLKYRLYNEQFF. The CDR3 DNA reads TGTGCCAGCAGCTTGAAGTACAGGCTGTACAATGAGCAGTTCTTC. The entire variable domain, with the rest obtained from reference TRBV5-4 and TRBJ2-1, is as follows: ETGVTQSPTHLIKTRGQQVTLRCSSQSGHNTVSWYQQALGQGPQFIFQYYREEENGRGNFPPRFSGLQFPNYSSELNVNALELDDSALYLCASSLKYRLYNEQFFGPGTRLTVL.

The chain joins TRBV2 to TRBJ1-3; TRBD1 agrees at 7 bases. The CDR3 sequence is 16 residues long. CDR1 and CDR2 (germline): SNHLY, FYNNEI. Trimming at V came to 7 bases and at J to 0 bases, leaving 9 bases not matched to a gene. The CDR3 DNA sequence: TGTGCCAGCAACCTAAAACAGGGGAGCTCTGGAAACACCATATATTTT. Residues: CASNLKQGSSGNTIYF. Full variable domain (missing parts from reference TRBV2 and TRBJ1-3): EPEVTQTPSHQVTQMGQEVILRCVPISNHLYFYWYRQILGQKVEFLVSFYNNEISEKSEIFDDQFSVERPDGSNFTLKIRSTKLEDSAMYFCASNLKQGSSGNTIYFGEGSWLTVV.

The gene calls are TRBV10-1 and TRBJ2-7, with 10 bases matching TRBD1. J lost 2 bases, V lost 7 bases, and 5 bases had no gene match. CDR1 and CDR2 from the germline V gene are WNHNN and SYGVQD (reference sequence). The CDR3 sequence is 14 residues long. Here the CDR3 reads CASTRTGGTYEQYF. The CDR3, as DNA: TGCGCCAGCACCCGGACAGGGGGAACCTACGAGCAGTACTTC.